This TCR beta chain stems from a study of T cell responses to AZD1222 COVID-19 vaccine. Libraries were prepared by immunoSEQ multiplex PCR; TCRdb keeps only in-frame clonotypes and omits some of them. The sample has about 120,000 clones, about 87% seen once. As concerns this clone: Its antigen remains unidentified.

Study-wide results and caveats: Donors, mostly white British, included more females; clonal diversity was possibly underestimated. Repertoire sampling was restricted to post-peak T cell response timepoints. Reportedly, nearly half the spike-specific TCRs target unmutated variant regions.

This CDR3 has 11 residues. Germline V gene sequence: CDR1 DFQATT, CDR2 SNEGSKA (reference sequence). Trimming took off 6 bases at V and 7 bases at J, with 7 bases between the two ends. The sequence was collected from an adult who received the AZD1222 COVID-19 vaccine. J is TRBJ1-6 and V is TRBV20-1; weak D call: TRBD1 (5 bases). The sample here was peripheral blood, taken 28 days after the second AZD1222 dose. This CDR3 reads CSAGGNSPLHF. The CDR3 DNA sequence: TGCAGTGCGGGGGGAAATTCACCCCTCCACTTT.